The present T cell receptor beta chain was sequenced within a study of T cell responses to AZD1222 COVID-19 vaccine. Notes on the study in general: Every sample of the repertoires postdated the peak T cell response.

Deletions cut 6 bases from V and 6 bases from J, with 11 bases between. This CDR3 spans 12 amino acids. CDR1 and CDR2 (germline): MGHDK, SYGVNS. As to this clone: The antigen is not known.

TCRdb keeps only in-frame clones here, not all; method: immunoSEQ multiplex PCR. The sample yields approximately 100,000 clones, around 87% seen once. V and J are TRBV25-1 and TRBJ1-2, with unresolved D. The specimen comprised peripheral blood, sampled 28 days after the second AZD1222 dose. The source of this sequence is an adult who received the AZD1222 COVID-19 vaccine. DNA for the CDR3: TGTGCCAGCAGCCCGGGAGCCCATGGCTACACCTTC. It codes for CASSPGAHGYTF.